The following is a T cell receptor (beta chain) sequence with its context. This may come from a read error, since a much larger clone is one base off. The data are from a study of cytotoxic CD8 clonotypes in ibrutinib-treated CLL. The CDR3 spans 12 residues. CDR1 and CDR2 (germline): SGHTA, FQGTGA. V dropped 4 bases and J dropped 2 bases, with 4 bases sitting between them. Assay used: immunoSEQ multiplex PCR; TCRdb lists only in-frame clones, some missing. The table records 150,000 to 200,000 clones, approximately 91% of them present only once. The origin of this receptor is a human donor with chronic lymphocytic leukemia. The specimen comprised PBMCs, sampled at disease progression, from a patient treated with ibrutinib. The rearrangement links TRBV7-3 to TRBJ2-3; D remains ambiguous. The CDR3: CASSSVTDTQYF. CDR3 bases: TGTGCCAGCAGCTCTGTCACAGATACGCAGTATTTT.